This T cell receptor beta chain was sequenced during a study of blood T cell repertoires in COVID-19. The CDR3 loop spans 16 amino acids. V gave up 1 base and J gave up 4 bases, with 16 bases separating them. The V gene's germline CDR1 is SGHVS and CDR2 FNYEAQ. Per the original data handling: Scientists estimated how many nucleated cells there were by amplifying reference gene primers. Sequencing was performed with immunoSEQ multiplex PCR; in TCRdb, only in-frame clones are kept and a portion is missing. The D gene and trimming were derived from the DNA, and the V and J assignments and clone size from that table. The sample has approximately 500,000 clones, roughly nine tenths seen once.

The chain carries TRBV7-6 and TRBJ1-2; possibly TRBD1 for D (5 bases). The sequencing sample was made of peripheral blood. This clonotype was obtained from a woman between 45 and 65 years old with COVID-19, enrolled during active disease. CDR3 DNA: TGTGCCAGCAGCTTAGGACCTTGGGGCCCCGGCTATGGCTACACCTTC. Its translation: CASSLGPWGPGYGYTF. The full variable domain, in which reference TRBV7-6 and TRBJ1-2 provide the parts outside the CDR3, is GAGVSQSPRYKVTKRGQDVALRCDPISGHVSLYWYRQALGQGPEFLTYFNYEAQQDKSGLPNDRFSAERPEGSISTLTIQRTEQRDSAMYRCASSLGPWGPGYGYTFGSGTRLTVV.